A single sample is the source of the 11 T cell receptor beta chains below, sequenced in a study of cytomegalovirus exposure and HLA in healthy donors. PCR involved 60 Vbeta and 13 Jbeta primers. Generated by immunoSEQ multiplex PCR, the TCRdb table keeps only in-frame clones and is missing some. Of 95,000 to 150,000 clones in the sample, roughly 74% are singletons; the top ten hold around 4%. The material sequenced was PBMCs. The receptor set was obtained from a man between 40 and 49 years old in good health and CMV-seronegative.

The rearrangement joins TRBV7-2 to TRBJ2-5, with 7 bases aligning to TRBD1. Losses at the gene ends were 5 bases for V and 0 bases for J; bases not matched to a gene: 9. From germline, CDR1 is SGHTA and CDR2 FQGNSA. The CDR3 sequence is 16 residues long. For the CDR3, the DNA is TGTGCCAGCAGCCCCCAGGCACAGGGGAACCAAGAGACCCAGTACTTC. This encodes CASSPQAQGNQETQYF.

This clone occurred a few times. The chain recombines TRBV2 with TRBJ2-7; 9 positions agree with TRBD2. The V segment lost 1 base and the J segment 2 bases; nucleotides outside the gene matches: 3. The CDR3 length is 15 residues. CDR1 and CDR2 from the germline V gene are SNHLY and FYNNEI. The CDR3 DNA reads as TGTGCCAGCAGTGAAGAAGCGGGGGGCCCCTACGAGCAGTACTTC. Translation: CASSEEAGGPYEQYF.

The chain carries TRBV11-2 and TRBJ1-4, with TRBD1 matching 8 bases. CDR1 is SGHAT, CDR2 FQNNGV, per germline. The CDR3 length is 13 residues. V was clipped by 3 bases and J by 10 bases; unmatched bases: 4. CDR3 DNA: TGTGCCAGCAGCTTGTCAGGGGGCGGAAAACTGTTTTTT. Translating gives CASSLSGGGKLFF.

The rearrangement uses TRBV4-1 and TRBJ1-2; 12 bases are shared with TRBD1. The germline V gene encodes CDR1 MGHRA and CDR2 YSYEKL. The ends lost 4 bases at V and 8 bases at J; junction bases unmatched: 11. The CDR3 loop spans 16 amino acids. The CDR3 DNA reads TGCGCCAGCAGCCGAACCGGGACAGGGGGCCTAAGCGGCTACACCTTC. Protein product: CASSRTGTGGLSGYTF.

This clone was detected only a few times. The genes are TRBV7-9 and TRBJ1-3; D unclear. V lost 2 bases and J 4 bases, leaving 9 bases between the germline ends. This CDR3 comprises 14 residues. CDR1 and CDR2 (germline): SEHNR, FQNEAQ (reference sequence). For the CDR3, the DNA is TGTGCCAGCAGCTTATCCCGAGGAGGAAACACCATATATTTT. The encoded protein is CASSLSRGGNTIYF.

The rearrangement joins TRBV10-3 to TRBJ1-5; TRBD1 is a possible D gene (5 bases). The germline V gene has CDR1 ENHRY and CDR2 SYGVKD. This CDR3 contains 14 residues. Trimming pared 7 bases from V and 2 bases from J, leaving 12 bases between. The CDR3 DNA reads as TGTGCCATCAATGCGGGGGGAGGCAATCAGCCCCAGCATTTT. Amino acid sequence: CAINAGGGNQPQHF.

The chain couples TRBV20-1 to TRBJ1-2; 7 positions agree with TRBD1. The V gene's germline CDR1 is DFQATT and CDR2 SNEGSKA (reference sequence). This CDR3 spans 11 amino acids. V trimming: 6 bases; J trimming: 7 bases; junction bases outside the gene matches: 5. The CDR3 nucleotides are TGCAGTGCACGGACAGGCGCTGGCTACACCTTC. Translating it yields CSARTGAGYTF.

The J gene is TRBJ2-3, the V gene TRBV7-3; D remains unclear. V was pared by 3 bases and J by 1 base, with 5 bases between. Germline values: CDR1 SGHTA, CDR2 FQGTGA. This CDR3 is 13 amino acids long. Here the CDR3 DNA reads TGTGCCAGCAGCTTTACTCGCACAGATACGCAGTATTTT. It yields the protein CASSFTRTDTQYF.

The chain recombines TRBV20-1 with TRBJ2-4; D remains unclear. Between the trimmed V and J ends, which lost 5 bases and 9 bases, there was a span of 11 bases. There are 11 residues in the CDR3. Germline-derived CDR1 and CDR2 are DFQATT and SNEGSKA (reference sequence). DNA of the CDR3: TGCAGTGCTGACGAATCAGGCATTCAGTACTTC. Encoded protein: CSADESGIQYF.

The rearrangement uses TRBV9 and TRBJ1-1; perhaps TRBD1 as D (6 bases). Per germline, CDR1 SGDLS and CDR2 YYNGEE. V shed 0 bases and J shed 4 bases, with 19 bases lying between them. CDR3 length: 17 residues. This CDR3 is CASSVDAGTGSGTEAFF. The CDR3 nucleotides read TGTGCCAGCAGCGTAGATGCGGGTACAGGGTCGGGCACTGAAGCTTTCTTT.

This clone was counted only a few times. The V call is TRBV7-6, the J call TRBJ2-1, with D unclear. Trimming took off 1 base at V and 0 bases at J, with 13 bases between the two ends. CDR3 length equals 17 residues. Per the germline V gene, CDR1 is SGHVS and CDR2 is FNYEAQ. CDR3 nucleotide sequence: TGTGCCAGCAGCTTAGAAACTTTCGGAGTCTCCTACAATGAGCAGTTCTTC. Its translation is CASSLETFGVSYNEQFF. The full variable domain, with the rest looked up from reference TRBV7-6 and TRBJ2-1, is GAGVSQSPRYKVTKRGQDVALRCDPISGHVSLYWYRQALGQGPEFLTYFNYEAQQDKSGLPNDRFSAERPEGSISTLTIQRTEQRDSAMYRCASSLETFGVSYNEQFFGPGTRLTVL.